This T cell receptor beta chain was captured by sequencing in a study of metastatic and nonmetastatic thyroid tumors. Background on the study: Both malignant and benign thyroid patients supplied peripheral blood and tumor or nodule tissue samples, across which the repertoires of these patients were then compared. Whole-study results and caveats: As reported, TCR beta diversity in blood and tumor was significantly higher in malignant thyroid tumors than in benign nodules.

Study processing details: The distant-metastasis classifier for papillary thyroid cancer was built from CDR3 differences across clinicopathological groups. TCRdb re-called the PCR reads via MiXCR. TCRdb, not the original authors, processed these V and J calls. The repertoire has some 31,000 clones, about a sixth of them found once; the top ten carry roughly 7%. Each patient came to thyroid surgery without any prior treatment (of any kind). Comments on this clone: Its specificity is unknown.

CDR1 is MNHEY and CDR2 is SMNVEV in the germline V gene (reference sequence). CDR3 length: 12 residues. Trimming pared 8 bases from V and 7 bases from J, leaving 14 bases between. This clonotype originated in a female donor with papillary thyroid cancer or a benign thyroid nodule (not recorded which). Some clones in this sample may be carry-over from other donors' samples. The source material was blood. This chain links TRBV27 with TRBJ1-2; tentative D call: TRBD1 (5 bases). The DNA of the CDR3 is TGTGCCAGCGCAAACATGGGGGGTGGCTACACCTTC. As protein: CASANMGGGYTF.